This note documents a single T cell receptor (beta chain) sequence. Antigen unknown. Prior autoimmune disease or systemic immunosuppression barred patients. The record originates from a study of OX40 agonist ivuxolimab in advanced cancers. Generated by immunoSEQ multiplex PCR, the TCRdb table keeps only in-frame clones and is missing some. In the table there are about 50,000 clones, 80% to 95% of which are singletons. Study findings and constraints: Still undetermined is the antigen specificity of the expanded peripheral T cells.

The CDR3 consists of 14 residues. The germline V gene has CDR1 SGHTA and CDR2 FQGTGA. V dropped 4 bases and J dropped 4; count of bases not matched to a gene: 3. The V and J genes are TRBV7-3 and TRBJ1-1, with TRBD1 matching 10 bases. The sequence was obtained from an adult with an advanced solid tumor such as melanoma, head and neck, liver or kidney cancer. The sample consisted of CD4+ or CD8+ T cells sorted from blood, taken in a trial of the OX40 agonist ivuxolimab. The CDR3 protein is CASSSGQGSTEAFF. CDR3 nucleotide sequence: TGTGCCAGCAGCTCGGGACAGGGGAGCACTGAAGCTTTCTTT.